This record concerns one T cell receptor (beta chain) sequence. Its antigen is currently unknown. V lost 5 bases to trimming and J lost 0 bases; unmatched junction nucleotides: 8. In germline, CDR1 is SGHTA, CDR2 FQGTGA. This CDR3 region has 17 residues. Time point of the sample: newly diagnosed GD, antithyroid drugs for less than 3 months. PBMC RNA served as the TCR library source. Patients came from an endocrinology department in Xi'an, China. The source of the sample is a study of regulatory T cells in long-lasting Graves disease. Study findings and constraints: Newly diagnosed disease favored TRBV20-1 and TRBJ2-1 over persistent disease. Persistent patients shared more public clonotypes (around 3,000) than new patients (roughly 970). Graves' patients with persistent disease showed TCR diversity lower than patients newly diagnosed.

HTBI primers from iRepertoire and Arm-PCR of CDR3 regions yielded the TCR beta libraries. TCRdb reanalysed the multiplex PCR reads using MiXCR and keeps one entry per CDR3 protein. The sample includes a few hundred thousand distinct CDR3 sequences, 20% to 25% seen only once; the top ten take about 14%. The sample here was peripheral blood mononuclear cells (PBMCs), taken at new diagnosis, from a patient treated with antithyroid drugs. V usage is TRBV7-3 and J usage is TRBJ1-5, with 9 bases that match TRBD1. This receptor was taken from a female donor with Graves disease. CDR3: CASSRRGTGYSNQPQHF. The CDR3 DNA sequence: TGTGCCAGCAGCCGTAGAGGGACAGGGTATAGCAATCAGCCCCAGCATTTT.